This T cell receptor beta chain stems from a study of human T cells and chemical hapten exposure (dated by TCRdb to the early 2020s). In the study overall: For sensitization, 2% DPC in acetone was applied to an approximately 2 cm by approximately 2 cm area of upper inner arm skin. For TCR sequencing, blood came from twenty-nine alopecia patients at anywhere from one to four time points (pre-sensitization, 2, 6 and 24 weeks). Patch testing was performed on the upper back with Finn chambers containing 0.01% DPC, and the patch tests were scored after 6 days according to International Contact Dermatitis Research Group standards. Blood samples were taken from patients before sensitization (week 0) and then at 2, 6 and about 24 weeks after DPC sensitization. Libraries were pooled for sequencing, and per-sample TCR yields varied mainly because of small differences in library volumes within the pool. This study followed changes in the peripheral blood TCR repertoire in vivo during primary and secondary sensitization of alopecia patients to the hapten diphenylcyclopropenone (DPC). Patients additionally received weekly therapeutic DPC doses to the scalp throughout the roughly 26-week study period. Most of the patients in the cohort were female, and the cohort covered alopecia areata with under or over 50% scalp involvement, alopecia totalis and alopecia universalis.

Receptor amplification or capture employed RACE. Reads for this sample came from a NextSeq 500. Library preparation attached unique molecular identifiers to individual cDNA molecules for quantitative, reproducible TCR counting. Each blood RNA sample was used to sequence both TCR alpha and TCR beta chains. For the original study's pipeline: A median of about 89,000 TCRs per sample was observed, with a range of 23,224 to 690,600. V, J and CDR3 annotation of the TCR reads was performed with the Decombinator software suite. Every sample was subsampled to the same number of TCRs (28,000) for the PS versus PT1 abundance plots. TCRs were defined as expanded if absent before sensitization and observed at least eight times at the 2-week time point. TCRdb's own reprocessing of the public reads used fastp at Q25 and MiXCR and kept productive beta chains. Rows are combined by CDR3 protein, so each entry shows the most common genes and DNA. The V and J calls shown here were made by TCRdb, not taken from the authors' results. The sample table contains about 380,000 distinct CDR3 sequences; only one count was recorded for roughly 5.3% of them. Clones ranked in the top ten supply 2% to 3% of the sample.

The sample's time point label is to be understood as: pre-sensitization, week 0. Interpreted using the paper, the treatment or condition label stands for: therapeutic diphenylcyclopropenone sensitization with weekly scalp DPC. Blood at each patch-test visit was drawn before the patch test was applied. Eligible patients were aged 18 to 70, diagnosed with alopecia, deemed suitable for DPC therapy, and excluded if pregnant. Total RNA was extracted from unfractionated whole blood that had been collected in Tempus Blood RNA tubes. On this clonotype itself: Which antigen it targets is not known. Nothing much larger sits one base from this clone, and base qualities are not available.

Trimming removed 3 bases from V and 3 bases from J, leaving 13 bases between the germline ends. From its cysteine to its phenylalanine, the CDR3 spans 15 amino acids. The sequence is cut down to CDR3 DNA, 45 bases in frame from base 1. The germline V gene supplies CDR1 MNHEY and CDR2 SVGEGT. The full study reports these points: A positive correlation was found between the number of PT1 expanded TCRs and patch test score, with significance reached at thresholds 8, 16 and 32 but not 4. DPC sensitization did not change how many TCRs were above 1 in 1000 frequency, and no evidence was found of alterations in global repertoire structure. Expanded TCRs formed significantly more large CDR3 similarity clusters than pre-sensitization or healthy control sets, consistent with antigen-driven responses. Repeated subsampling changed both the strength of the expansion versus patch-test correlation and the threshold at which the correlation became significant. Because all patients had alopecia, a presumed autoimmune disease, the immune response of the patients might differ from that of healthy individuals.

The chain is encoded by TRBV6-2 or TRBV6-3 joined to TRBJ2-3; a confident D gene designation cannot be given. The sequence came from a woman between 50 and 59 years old with alopecia areata. Some clones in this sample may be carry-over from other donors' samples. The sample consisted of whole blood, taken in connection with sensitization to the hapten diphenylcyclopropenone (DPC). Here the CDR3 is given as CASSYPSGPTDTQYF. The sequence in DNA is TGTGCCAGCAGTTATCCCTCCGGACCGACAGATACGCAGTATTTT.